These 13 T cell receptor beta chains were sequenced from one sample in a study of cytomegalovirus exposure and HLA in healthy donors. The PCR used 60 Vbeta and 13 Jbeta primers. Measured with immunoSEQ multiplex PCR; TCRdb has only the in-frame clones, and not every one. The repertoire holds some 70,000 clones, with roughly four fifths as singletons. The sample was PBMCs. Receptor source: a man between 18 and 35 years old in good health and CMV-seronegative.

This chain links TRBV7-9 with TRBJ2-1; D ambiguous. Germline assignment: CDR1 SEHNR and CDR2 FQNEAQ (reference sequence). Deletions cut 3 bases from V and 7 bases from J, with 7 bases between. This CDR3 is 12 amino acids long. The DNA for the CDR3 is TGTGCCAGCAGCTTCCCCGGGAATGAGCAGTTCTTC. Residues: CASSFPGNEQFF.

The V and J genes are TRBV11-2 and TRBJ2-6; TRBD1 matches at 7 bases. The junction had 9 bases not matched to a gene; V was cut back by 5 bases and J by 2 bases. The CDR3 is 17 amino acids. In germline, CDR1 is SGHAT, CDR2 FQNNGV. The CDR3 sequence: CASSPRTGLAGANVLTF. In nucleotides, the CDR3 is TGTGCCAGCAGCCCGCGGACAGGATTGGCTGGGGCCAACGTCCTGACTTTC.

The chain couples TRBV6-5 to TRBJ2-3; the match to TRBD2 covers 12 bases. The CDR3 is 14 amino acids. Trimming cost V 10 bases and J 2 bases; bases outside gene matches: 4. CDR1 and CDR2 from the germline V gene are MNHEY and SVGAGI. The CDR3 sequence is CATRTSGDTDTQYF. CDR3 coding DNA: TGTGCCACCCGGACTAGCGGGGACACAGATACGCAGTATTTT.

This rearrangement joins TRBV6-6 to TRBJ2-1, with 10 positions matching TRBD1. The CDR3 totals 15 residues. From germline, CDR1 is MNHNY and CDR2 SVGAGI (reference sequence). V shed 6 bases, J shed 8 bases, and the junction held 10 bases outside the gene matches. CDR3 nucleotides: TGTGCCAGCAGGCCCTTGGGACAGGGGATCGATGAGCAGTTCTTC. This sequence encodes CASRPLGQGIDEQFF.

The chain has TRBV28 and TRBJ2-7, with 7 nucleotides matching TRBD1. The ends lost 6 bases at V and 3 bases at J; junction bases unmatched: 5. The CDR3 has 13 amino acids. Germline V gene data show CDR1 as MDHEN and CDR2 as SYDVKM. The CDR3: CASRGQSNYEQYF. The CDR3 nucleotides are TGTGCCAGCAGGGGACAGTCCAACTACGAGCAGTACTTC.

Only a few counts were recorded for this clone. The chain is built from TRBV5-1 and TRBJ1-1; D is unresolved. This CDR3 has 15 amino acids. Germline assignment: CDR1 SGHRS and CDR2 YFSETQ. Trimming shortened V by 0 bases and J by 3 bases, and 12 bases separated the two germline ends. CDR3 nucleotides: TGCGCCAGCAGCTTGGTTCGGGTCAAGGACACTGAAGCTTTCTTT. It yields the protein CASSLVRVKDTEAFF.

The J gene is TRBJ2-1, the V gene TRBV5-4, with 12 bases aligning to TRBD2. CDR1 and CDR2 from the germline V gene are SGHNT and YYREEE (reference sequence). CDR3 length equals 14 residues. V dropped 0 bases and J dropped 10; count of bases not matched to a gene: 2. CDR3 sequence reads: CASSLGLAGAEQFF. The CDR3 DNA is TGTGCCAGCAGCTTGGGACTAGCGGGGGCCGAGCAGTTCTTC.

This chain links TRBV6-1 with TRBJ2-1; no reliable D call. CDR1 and CDR2 (germline): MNHNS, SASEGT. CDR3 length: 11 amino acids. The V and J ends lost 5 bases and 9 bases respectively, with 8 bases between them. The CDR3 DNA is TGTGCCAGCAGTCGCCGGGTTGAGCAGTTCTTC. Protein product: CASSRRVEQFF.

The gene calls are TRBV6-1 and TRBJ1-2, with D possibly being TRBD1 (5 bases). The CDR3 is made up of 13 amino acids. Trimming took 4 bases from V and 4 from J, leaving 10 bases between them. Germline V CDR1 and CDR2: MNHNS, SASEGT. The CDR3 spells CASSGGDGYGYTF. In nucleotides, the CDR3 is TGTGCCAGCAGTGGGGGGGACGGCTATGGCTACACCTTC.

The rearrangement links TRBV6-1 to TRBJ2-3, with 11 bases lining up with TRBD2. In germline, CDR1 is MNHNS, CDR2 SASEGT. There are 19 residues in the CDR3. Trimming took 3 bases from V and 0 from J; bases not matched to a gene: 11. CDR3 residues: CASSDLAGGPRISTDTQYF. CDR3 sequence (DNA): TGTGCCAGCAGTGATTTAGCGGGAGGGCCCAGGATAAGCACAGATACGCAGTATTTT.

This CDR3 reads CASSESTLEQFF. The CDR3 coding sequence is TGCGCCAGCAGTGAGTCGACATTGGAGCAGTTCTTC. The gene calls are TRBV10-1 and TRBJ2-1; D remains unclear. The ends were cut back, 0 bases at V and 10 bases at J, with 7 bases in the middle. Germline CDR1 reads WNHNN; CDR2 reads SYGVQD (reference sequence). The length of the CDR3 is 12 residues.

The chain employs TRBV30 and TRBJ1-6; TRBD1 aligns across 7 bases. CDR1 GTSNPN and CDR2 SVGIG come from the germline V gene (reference sequence). The CDR3 length is 13 residues. V was clipped by 7 bases and J by 7 bases; unmatched bases: 7. In DNA form, the CDR3 reads TGTGCCTCGAACAGGGGTAACAATTCACCCCTCCACTTT. It codes for CASNRGNNSPLHF.

The chain has TRBV18 and TRBJ1-2; a weak D match, TRBD1 (5 bases). The germline V gene encodes CDR1 KGHSH and CDR2 LQKENI. CDR3 length: 14 amino acids. Trimming removed 4 bases from V and 8 bases from J, with 17 bases in between. This chain's CDR3 is CASSLQRDSHGYTF. Here the CDR3 DNA reads TGTGCCAGCTCACTACAGAGGGACTCCCACGGCTACACCTTC.